The 7 T cell receptor beta chains below all came from one sample that was sequenced in a study of blood T cell repertoires in COVID-19. Here immunoSEQ multiplex PCR was the method, and the copy in TCRdb shows in-frame clones only, minus some. The table includes 190,000 or so clones, about nine tenths detected once. The source material was peripheral blood. Source of these receptors: a woman between 70 and 85 years old with acute or convalescent COVID-19.

V usage is TRBV6-5 and J usage is TRBJ2-3; TRBD1 matches at 8 bases. With V trimmed by 5 bases and J by 2 bases, 6 bases remained unmatched. Germline V CDR1 and CDR2: MNHEY, SVGAGI. The CDR3 is 15 amino acids. The CDR3 spells CASSRDRTNTDTQYF. DNA of the CDR3: TGTGCCAGCAGTAGGGACAGGACAAACACAGATACGCAGTATTTT.

V is TRBV4-1 and J is TRBJ2-7, with TRBD2 identical over 15 bases. With V trimmed by 0 bases and J by 7 bases, 1 base remained unmatched. CDR1 MGHRA and CDR2 YSYEKL come from the germline V gene. The length of the CDR3 is 15 residues. The CDR3 protein is CASSQDGTSGREQYF. The CDR3 region has the DNA TGCGCCAGCAGCCAAGACGGGACTAGCGGGAGGGAGCAGTACTTC.

This chain uses TRBV9 with TRBJ1-5; no firm D call. CDR3 length: 14 residues. V was shortened by 3 bases and J by 0 bases, with 7 bases between the two germline ends. Germline V gene sequence: CDR1 SGDLS, CDR2 YYNGEE. The CDR3 is CASSATASNQPQHF. The CDR3 nucleotides read TGTGCCAGCAGCGCAACAGCTAGCAATCAGCCCCAGCATTTT.

The rearrangement joins TRBV11-3 to TRBJ2-7; D is possibly TRBD2 (5 bases). Germline V lookup: CDR1 SGHNT, CDR2 YENEEA. Trimming removed 5 bases from V and 4 bases from J, with 15 bases in between. This CDR3 region has 14 residues. The CDR3 sequence is CASSPSRWRYEQYF. The CDR3 coding sequence is TGTGCCAGCAGCCCCTCCCGCTGGAGGTACGAGCAGTACTTC.

V gene TRBV19 combines with J gene TRBJ2-7; 13 bases align to TRBD2. Per the germline V gene, CDR1 is LNHDA and CDR2 is SQIVND (reference sequence). The CDR3 extends over 17 amino acids. The ends lost 4 bases at V and 0 bases at J; junction bases unmatched: 6. The CDR3 DNA reads as TGTGCCAGTAGTAAGGGACTAGCGGGATCCGTCTCCTACGAGCAGTACTTC. Translating gives CASSKGLAGSVSYEQYF.

The chain combines TRBV27 with TRBJ1-5; D might be TRBD1 (6 bases). The CDR3 runs 16 residues. Per the germline V gene, CDR1 is MNHEY and CDR2 is SMNVEV (reference sequence). V shed 6 bases and J shed 2 bases, with 17 bases lying between them. The CDR3 loop reads CASRPEQGVGNQPQHF. The DNA of the CDR3 is TGTGCCAGCAGGCCGGAACAGGGTGTAGGCAATCAGCCCCAGCATTTT.

The rearrangement joins TRBV5-4 to TRBJ2-6; the match to TRBD2 covers 9 bases. The CDR3 spans 18 residues. Per the germline V gene, CDR1 is SGHNT and CDR2 is YYREEE (reference sequence). Trimming removed 2 bases from V and 0 bases from J; junction bases left unmatched: 6. The CDR3 reads CASSLAAGGGSGANVLTF. The CDR3 DNA reads as TGTGCCAGCAGCTTAGCAGCGGGAGGAGGCTCTGGGGCCAACGTCCTGACTTTC.